This T cell receptor (beta chain) is from a study of OX40 agonist ivuxolimab in advanced cancers. Measured with immunoSEQ multiplex PCR; TCRdb has only the in-frame clones, and not every one. Of about 46,000 clones listed, 89% are singletons. V gave up 1 base and J gave up 9 bases; unmatched junction bases: 9. The CDR3 loop spans 15 amino acids. CDR1 is SGDLS and CDR2 is YYNGEE in the germline V gene. This clonotype originated in an adult with an advanced solid tumor such as melanoma, head and neck, liver or kidney cancer. The rearrangement uses TRBV9 and TRBJ2-1; 8 bases align to TRBD2. This sample comprised CD4+ or CD8+ T cells sorted from blood, obtained in a trial of the OX40 agonist ivuxolimab. CDR3 in DNA: TGTGCCAGCAGCGTATCCAGCGGGAGTATGTTTGAGCAGTTCTTC. Residues: CASSVSSGSMFEQFF.